This T cell receptor beta chain was recovered during a study of vaccination and CD4 T cells after COVID-19. The V gene lost 1 base and the J gene lost 7 bases, with 5 bases spanning the gap. In germline, CDR1 is DFQATT, CDR2 SNEGSKA (reference sequence). The CDR3 covers 12 residues. The treatment denotes: roughly 10-day PBMC culture with coronavirus spike peptide pools or control peptides (ViraFEST assay). Once obtained from cultured CD4+ T cells, the DNA was sequenced using the Oncomine TCR Beta short-read assay. TCRdb reprocessed the PCR reads via MiXCR and lists one record per CDR3 protein. The table includes more than 15,000 distinct CDR3 sequences, around 68% detected once. To note about this clonotype: The antigen is not known.

The chain combines TRBV20-1 with TRBJ1-6; D gene uncertain. This sequence originates from a human donor who had recovered from COVID-19. Input material: CD4+ T cells from blood, cultured in vitro. The CDR3 nucleotides are TGCAGTGCTAGAGGTCAAAATTCACCCCTCCACTTT. It yields the protein CSARGQNSPLHF.